This paragraph covers one T cell receptor beta chain sequence. Its specificity is unknown. The data belong to a study of Ad26.COV2.S vaccination and SARS-CoV-2 variants. Study overall: A participant enrolled in the COV1001 Ad26.COV2.S trial arm provided the sample. By the intramuscular route, Ad26.COV2.S was given once, or twice 56 days apart.

Trimming cost V 1 base and J 3 bases, with 10 bases left between them. This CDR3 has 15 amino acids. Germline V CDR1 and CDR2: MNHEY, SMNVEV (reference sequence). Only in-frame clones appear in the TCRdb table, and some are missing; sequencing was by immunoSEQ multiplex PCR. In the table there are over 350,000 clones, more than 85% of which are singletons. Study-level results: There was a possibility that the TCR breadth and depth analyses underestimated total T cell responses. Vaccine recipients posted higher spike-specific TCR breadth than their placebo counterparts.

Treatment specified: 15 to 20 received Ad26.COV2.S at low or high dose, single or two shots; 5 received placebo; per-sample allocation not given. All samples were drawn on day 63, counting from the first vaccine or placebo injection. This clonotype originated in a person aged 18-60 years who received the Ad26.COV2.S COVID-19 vaccine or a placebo. Specimen: peripheral blood, collected in a trial of Ad26.COV2.S vaccine versus placebo. The chain carries TRBV27 and TRBJ2-1, with D possibly matching TRBD2 (6 bases). CDR3 region: CASSLLGGFYNEQFF. CDR3 bases: TGTGCCAGCAGTTTATTGGGGGGTTTCTACAATGAGCAGTTCTTC.